The clone carrying this T cell receptor beta chain was recorded many times. Its specificity is not known. Unique molecular identifiers featured in how the TCRbeta library was prepared. TCRdb processed the PCR reads anew with MiXCR; each CDR3 protein has one entry. The sample lists hundreds of thousands of distinct CDR3 sequences; about 11% were seen once. The sample originates from a study of T-cell reconstitution after alpha-beta-depleted transplantation in children. Findings and caveats of the study: Expanded graft clones, several hundred of them, were reportedly the source of alpha-beta T cells about two months after transplant. After transplant, high TCRbeta diversity at day 60 in some patients arose from surviving recipient T cells and thymic progenitors. Newly made T cells mostly supplied T-cell counts and diversity one year after transplant.

The source material was PBMCs, sampled before TCRalphabeta/CD19-depleted stem cell transplant. The source is a child less than two years old with acute myeloid leukemia, due to receive a stem cell transplant.

In nucleotides, the CDR3 is TGCGCCAGCAGCTTGACGAAGAACACTGAAGCTTTCTTT. It encodes CASSLTKNTEAFF. The chain joins TRBV5-1 to TRBJ1-1; D is unclear. The CDR3 is 13 amino acids. Germline V gene sequence: CDR1 SGHRS, CDR2 YFSETQ. Trimming left V 1 base short and J 1 base short, with 5 bases between.